Listed below are T cell receptor beta chains from one sample, sequenced in a study of Ad26.COV2.S vaccination and SARS-CoV-2 variants. Libraries were prepared by immunoSEQ multiplex PCR; TCRdb keeps only in-frame clonotypes and omits some of them. The table lists roughly 140,000 clones, 80% to 90% of them singletons. The source was peripheral blood, collected after recovery from COVID-19. Receptors originate from a human donor who had recovered from COVID-19. CDR3s include the opening cysteine and the closing phenylalanine or tryptophan. D genes are given only for firm matches. Size tells how often a clone was seen (once, few, many) or the class of an expanded clone, and some rows leave it out.

D gene,clone size,CDR3 length,J gene,V gene,CDR3 DNA,CDR3 protein
NA,NA,14,TRBJ1-2,TRBV19,TGTGCCAGTAGTACCCCGGCAGGATCCTATGGCTACACCTTC,CASSTPAGSYGYTF
TRBD2,few,16,TRBJ2-1,TRBV2,TGTGCCAGCAGTCCCCGACTAGCGGGGGACCACAATGAGCAGTTCTTC,CASSPRLAGDHNEQFF
TRBD2,NA,16,TRBJ2-6,TRBV12-5,TGTGCTAGTGGTTTGGTGGGGGGGGCTGGGGCCAACGTCCTGACTTTC,CASGLVGGAGANVLTF
NA,NA,13,TRBJ1-5,TRBV6-1,TGTGCCAGCAGTGAACTGAAAAGGTATCCCCAGCATTTT,CASSELKRYPQHF
NA,NA,12,TRBJ1-2,TRBV29-1,TGCAGCGTTTTCGACGGGCTCTATGGCTACACCTTC,CSVFDGLYGYTF
TRBD1,few,15,TRBJ1-5,TRBV2,TGTGCCAGCAGTGAGTGGACAGGGGAAAATCAGCCCCAGCATTTT,CASSEWTGENQPQHF
NA,NA,11,TRBJ2-5,TRBV18,TGTGCCAGCTCACCATTAGAGACCCAGTACTTC,CASSPLETQYF
NA,once,12,TRBJ2-7,TRBV5-6,TGTGCCAGCAGCCGGACAGCCTACGAGCAGTACTTC,CASSRTAYEQYF
NA,NA,13,TRBJ2-7,TRBV27,TGTGCCAGCGCCCCAGGATGGAACTACGAGCAGTACTTC,CASAPGWNYEQYF
NA,NA,13,TRBJ1-6,TRBV12-3/TRBV12-4,TGTGCCAGCAGTTCCCGGGGGGATTCACCCCTCCACTTT,CASSSRGDSPLHF
NA,NA,16,TRBJ2-5,TRBV7-2,TGTGCCAGCAGCTCTCCGGGTTTCTACGGGGATGAGACCCAGTACTTC,CASSSPGFYGDETQYF
TRBD1,NA,15,TRBJ1-5,TRBV6-5,TGTGCCAGCAGTAGGACAGGGGGCTTCAATCAGCCCCAGCATTTT,CASSRTGGFNQPQHF
NA,NA,13,TRBJ2-6,TRBV12-3/TRBV12-4,TGTGCCAGCAGTTATTCTGGGGCCAACGTCCTGACTTTC,CASSYSGANVLTF
NA,NA,15,TRBJ2-2,TRBV27,TGTGCCAGCAGTTTAGGTCAGGGAAACACCGGGGAGCTGTTTTTT,CASSLGQGNTGELFF
NA,NA,14,TRBJ2-1,TRBV2,TGTGCCAGCAGCGAACTGAGCTCCTACAATGAGCAGTTCTTC,CASSELSSYNEQFF
NA,once,15,TRBJ2-1,TRBV7-8,TGTGCCAGCAGCTTAGAGGGGCGGGGAAGCGATGAGCAGTTCTTC,CASSLEGRGSDEQFF
NA,NA,12,TRBJ1-6,TRBV5-6,TGTGCCAGCAGCTTGGGTACCTCACCCCTCCACTTT,CASSLGTSPLHF
NA,NA,14,TRBJ1-5,TRBV28,TGTGCCAGCAGCCTCAGAGGAGCCACCCAGCCCCAGCATTTT,CASSLRGATQPQHF
TRBD1,NA,14,TRBJ1-2,TRBV6-4,TGTGCCAGCAGTGAAGCCGGGACAGGGTATGGCTACACCTTC,CASSEAGTGYGYTF
TRBD2,NA,16,TRBJ2-5,TRBV3-1/TRBV3-2,TGTGCCAGCAGCCAAGATGAGCGGGGGGTCCAAGAGACCCAGTACTTC,CASSQDERGVQETQYF
NA,NA,14,TRBJ2-1,TRBV15,TGTGCCACCAGCAGGGCGGGCTCCTACAATGAAAAGTTCTTC,CATSRAGSYNEKFF
TRBD2,NA,15,TRBJ2-3,TRBV4-1,TGCGCCAGCAGCCCCCAGCGGGGGCGCACAGATACGCAGTATTTT,CASSPQRGRTDTQYF
NA,NA,10,TRBJ2-7,TRBV2,TGTGCCAGCAGTGAGGGCGAGCAGTACTTC,CASSEGEQYF
NA,NA,16,TRBJ2-1,TRBV21-1,TGTGCCAGCAGCAAAACGCCCAAGGAACCCTACAATGAGCAGTTCTTC,CASSKTPKEPYNEQFF
TRBD2,NA,17,TRBJ2-5,TRBV28,TGTGCCAGCAGTCCTAGGGGGGTCAGCGGGGGCAAAGAGACCCAGTACTTC,CASSPRGVSGGKETQYF
NA,NA,13,TRBJ2-1,TRBV29-1,TGCAGCGTTAGACAGAACTCCTACAATGAGCAGTTCTTC,CSVRQNSYNEQFF
TRBD2,NA,16,TRBJ2-3,TRBV6-6,TGTGCCAGCCCCTGGGCGGGGACTAGTGGCACAGATACGCAGTATTTT,CASPWAGTSGTDTQYF
NA,NA,16,TRBJ1-2,TRBV30,TGTGCCTGGAGTGTACGGTACCCTGGCTCAAACTATGGCTACACCTTC,CAWSVRYPGSNYGYTF
NA,NA,14,TRBJ2-3,TRBV9,TGTGCCAGCAGCGTAGTTGGGGGGCTCAATACGCAGTATTTT,CASSVVGGLNTQYF
TRBD1,few,15,TRBJ1-6,TRBV7-2,TGTGCCAGTAGCGGGACAGGGGGAAATAATTCACCCCTCCACTTT,CASSGTGGNNSPLHF
NA,once,14,TRBJ2-3,TRBV27,TGTGCCAGCAGTCCCTCCGGGACCACAGATACGCAGTATTTT,CASSPSGTTDTQYF
NA,NA,15,TRBJ1-3,TRBV28,TGTGCCAGCAGTTACAGGGTTTTAGTGAGGGACACCATATATTTT,CASSYRVLVRDTIYF
TRBD1,NA,14,TRBJ2-7,TRBV6-5,TGTGCCAGCAGTTCCCGGGACAGGGTAGACGAGCAGTACTTC,CASSSRDRVDEQYF